One and the same sample provided the 26 T cell receptor beta chains below, sequenced in a study of identical twins. TCRdb used MiXCR to reprocess the 5' RACE reads, holding one entry per CDR3 protein. This table has under 300,000 distinct CDR3 sequences, 11% to 15% appearing once. Sample: memory (CD45RO+) T cells sorted from blood. The receptor set was obtained from a woman younger than 35 in good health.

The chain combines TRBV20-1 with TRBJ2-1; a weak D match, TRBD2 (6 bases). The CDR3 has 14 residues. V shed 8 bases and J shed 0 bases, with 14 bases lying between them. Per the germline V gene, CDR1 is DFQATT and CDR2 is SNEGSKA (reference sequence). The CDR3 spells CSFAGSVSYNEQFF. CDR3 DNA: TGCAGTTTTGCCGGGAGTGTCTCCTACAATGAGCAGTTCTTC.

This chain joins TRBV29-1 and TRBJ1-1; D is unresolved. Germline assignment: CDR1 SQVTM and CDR2 ANQGSEA. The CDR3 has 12 amino acids. V lost 4 bases to trimming and J lost 0 bases, with 6 bases between them. The CDR3: CSVGKLNTEAFF. In DNA form, the CDR3 reads TGCAGCGTTGGGAAATTGAACACTGAAGCTTTCTTT. Together with reference TRBV29-1 and TRBJ1-1, the CDR3 gives the full variable domain: SAVISQKPSRDICQRGTSLTIQCQVDSQVTMMFWYRQQPGQSLTLIATANQGSEATYESGFVIDKFPISRPNLTFSTLTVSNMSPEDSSIYLCSVGKLNTEAFFGQGTRLTVV.

This clonotype was recorded many times. The chain uses TRBV6-1 and TRBJ1-5; D is perhaps TRBD1 (5 bases). Germline V gene sequence: CDR1 MNHNS, CDR2 SASEGT. The CDR3 has 13 residues. Trimming stripped 3 bases from V and 2 bases from J, with 5 bases between. The CDR3 bases are TGTGCCAGCAGTGACAGGGGCAATCAGCCCCAGCATTTT. This sequence encodes CASSDRGNQPQHF.

In this sample, this clonotype turned up many times. The J gene is TRBJ1-1, the V gene TRBV5-1; D not resolved. Germline CDR1 and CDR2: SGHRS and YFSETQ. Deletions cut 0 bases from V and 1 base from J, with 7 bases between. CDR3 length: 14 amino acids. The CDR3 sequence is CASSLGQENTEAFF. The CDR3 coding sequence is TGCGCCAGCAGCTTGGGTCAGGAGAACACTGAAGCTTTCTTT. Together with reference TRBV5-1 and TRBJ1-1, the CDR3 gives the full variable domain: KAGVTQTPRYLIKTRGQQVTLSCSPISGHRSVSWYQQTPGQGLQFLFEYFSETQRNKGNFPGRFSGRQFSNSRSEMNVSTLELGDSALYLCASSLGQENTEAFFGQGTRLTVV.

This clonotype was seen more than once but under ten times. The chain has TRBV20-1 and TRBJ2-7; 13 bases are a match to TRBD2. In germline, CDR1 is DFQATT, CDR2 SNEGSKA (reference sequence). Trimming removed 0 bases from V and 3 bases from J; junction bases left unmatched: 8. CDR3 length equals 17 residues. CDR3 bases: TGCAGTGCTAGAGATGCAACGACTAGCGGGGGGTACTACGAGCAGTACTTC. This sequence encodes CSARDATTSGGYYEQYF.

This clonotype was counted ten times or more. This chain uses TRBV4-2 with TRBJ2-7; D call uncertain. V lost 0 bases and J 4 bases, leaving 16 bases between the germline ends. From germline, CDR1 is LGHNA and CDR2 YNFKEQ. This CDR3 is built from 16 residues. The CDR3 DNA reads as TGTGCCAGCAGCCAAGATCTTGGACGTTTAGGGTACGAGCAGTACTTC. This sequence encodes CASSQDLGRLGYEQYF.

The chain carries TRBV20-1 and TRBJ2-7; unclear D gene. This CDR3 contains 12 residues. Trimming left V 1 base short and J 0 bases short, with 4 bases between. Germline-derived CDR1 and CDR2 are DFQATT and SNEGSKA (reference sequence). The CDR3 coding sequence is TGCAGTGCTAGAGCTAGCTCCTACGAGCAGTACTTC. Encoded protein: CSARASSYEQYF.

The sample holds a few counts of this clonotype. The rearrangement links TRBV20-1 to TRBJ2-3; no clear D gene. Germline CDR1 is DFQATT and CDR2 is SNEGSKA (reference sequence). This CDR3 has 13 amino acids. V lost 6 bases and J lost 2, with 12 bases in between. CDR3 protein: CSAGPGSTDTQYF. The DNA of the CDR3 is TGCAGTGCCGGCCCTGGGTCCACAGATACGCAGTATTTT.

This clonotype was counted ten times or more. V usage is TRBV5-6 and J usage is TRBJ2-5, with 12 bases matching TRBD2. The CDR3 is made up of 15 amino acids. V dropped 2 bases and J dropped 2; count of bases not matched to a gene: 1. Germline CDR1 SGHDT, CDR2 YYEEEE. In DNA, the CDR3 is TGTGCCAGCAGCTTAACTAGCGGGGGGCAAGAGACCCAGTACTTC. This sequence encodes CASSLTSGGQETQYF.

This clonotype has just a few counts. In nucleotides, the CDR3 is TGTGCCAGGAAGGAAAAAAGCGAGACCCAGTACTTC. Residues: CARKEKSETQYF. The chain recombines TRBV25-1 with TRBJ2-5; no definite D call. CDR3 length equals 12 residues. V shed 9 bases and J shed 5 bases, with 13 bases lying between them. Germline CDR1 is MGHDK and CDR2 is SYGVNS.

This clonotype was recorded a few times. V and J are TRBV5-6 and TRBJ2-7; D is undetermined. Trimming stripped 5 bases from V and 3 bases from J, with 6 bases between. Germline-derived CDR1 and CDR2 are SGHDT and YYEEEE. This CDR3 contains 11 residues. CDR3 loop: CASSRFYEQYF. CDR3 DNA sequence: TGTGCCAGCAGTCGTTTCTACGAGCAGTACTTC.

This clonotype has a handful of counts. The chain recombines TRBV20-1 with TRBJ1-5; no clear D. The CDR3 covers 12 residues. V lost 5 bases to trimming and J lost 2 bases, with 7 bases between them. Germline loops: CDR1 DFQATT, CDR2 SNEGSKA (reference sequence). Here the CDR3 reads CSAQRGNQPQHF. CDR3 DNA: TGCAGTGCTCAGAGGGGCAATCAGCCCCAGCATTTT.

This clonotype occurred many times. The gene calls are TRBV2 and TRBJ2-2; D is unresolved. V lost 0 bases, J lost 6 bases, and 8 bases lay in between. The CDR3 loop spans 14 amino acids. Germline CDR1 SNHLY, CDR2 FYNNEI. CDR3 loop: CASSEASQSGELFF. CDR3 nucleotides: TGTGCCAGCAGTGAAGCTTCGCAATCCGGGGAGCTGTTTTTT. Together with reference TRBV2 and TRBJ2-2, the CDR3 gives the full variable domain: EPEVTQTPSHQVTQMGQEVILRCVPISNHLYFYWYRQILGQKVEFLVSFYNNEISEKSEIFDDQFSVERPDGSNFTLKIRSTKLEDSAMYFCASSEASQSGELFFGEGSRLTVL.

The V gene is TRBV2, the J gene TRBJ2-7; D is tentatively TRBD1 or TRBD2 (6 bases each). Looked up from germline, CDR1 is SNHLY and CDR2 is FYNNEI. With 10 bases removed from V and 2 bases from J, the gap between germline ends came to 18 bases. The CDR3 totals 14 residues. The CDR3 is CAIITGAGTYEQYF. The CDR3 nucleotides read TGTGCCATCATAACGGGGGCCGGCACCTACGAGCAGTACTTC.

CDR3 nucleotides: TGTGCCAGCAGCTTTGCGGGAGGGCCGGGCGATGAGCAGTTCTTC. Its protein product is CASSFAGGPGDEQFF. The chain employs TRBV7-2 and TRBJ2-1, with 9 bases matching TRBD2. Germline CDR1 reads SGHTA; CDR2 reads FQGNSA. The CDR3 totals 15 residues. J lost 8 bases, V lost 3 bases, and 8 bases had no gene match.

The table lists this clonotype with a few counts. The chain links TRBV29-1 to TRBJ2-5; TRBD2 agrees at 7 bases. The junction had 9 bases not matched to a gene; V was cut back by 8 bases and J by 3 bases. CDR1 is SQVTM, CDR2 ANQGSEA, per germline. This CDR3 region has 13 residues. The CDR3 nucleotides read TGCAGCAGTCTGGGGGGGTCGAAAGAGACCCAGTACTTC. It yields the protein CSSLGGSKETQYF.

The gene calls are TRBV11-2 and TRBJ2-7; 7 bases match TRBD2. The ends lost 1 base at V and 5 bases at J; junction bases unmatched: 8. Looked up from germline, CDR1 is SGHAT and CDR2 is FQNNGV. This CDR3 is built from 15 residues. The CDR3 bases are TGTGCCAGCAGCTTAGGCGGGGGAATTCGCCACGAGCAGTACTTC. As protein: CASSLGGGIRHEQYF. Supplemented by reference TRBV11-2 and TRBJ2-7, the full variable domain reads EAGVAQSPRYKIIEKRQSVAFWCNPISGHATLYWYQQILGQGPKLLIQFQNNGVVDDSQLPKDRFSAERLKGVDSTLKIQPAKLEDSAVYLCASSLGGGIRHEQYFGPGTRLTVT.

This clonotype was detected many times. The chain uses TRBV9 and TRBJ2-7; maybe TRBD2 (5 bases). V lost 4 bases and J 2 bases, leaving 16 bases between the germline ends. This CDR3 comprises 15 residues. Germline CDR1 and CDR2: SGDLS and YYNGEE. This CDR3 is CASSPRRTGTYEQYF. The CDR3 DNA reads TGTGCCAGCAGCCCCCGAAGGACTGGGACCTACGAGCAGTACTTC.

The CDR3 sequence is CASSLDGAHTGELFF. Written as DNA, the CDR3 is TGCGCCAGCAGCTTGGACGGGGCGCACACCGGGGAGCTGTTTTTT. The chain carries TRBV5-1 and TRBJ2-2; either TRBD1 or TRBD2 may fit D (5 bases each). The germline V gene encodes CDR1 SGHRS and CDR2 YFSETQ. The CDR3 totals 15 residues. V lost 0 bases and J lost 3, with 9 bases in between.

The V and J genes are TRBV5-1 and TRBJ2-3, with TRBD2 matching over 12 bases. The CDR3 consists of 14 residues. The V segment lost 5 bases and the J segment 4 bases; nucleotides outside the gene matches: 2. Per germline, CDR1 SGHRS and CDR2 YFSETQ. CDR3 in amino acids: CASRTSGRSDTQYF. The CDR3 nucleotides are TGCGCCAGCAGGACTAGCGGGAGATCAGATACGCAGTATTTT.

This clonotype was detected a few times. This chain joins TRBV25-1 and TRBJ2-1; a weak D match, TRBD2 (5 bases). This CDR3 has 12 amino acids. Per the germline V gene, CDR1 is MGHDK and CDR2 is SYGVNS. V shed 5 bases and J shed 10 bases, with 12 bases lying between them. This chain's CDR3 is CASSTRTREQFF. In DNA, the CDR3 is TGTGCCAGCAGTACCCGGACTCGAGAGCAGTTCTTC.

This clonotype was picked up a small number of times. This chain connects TRBV20-1 to TRBJ2-3; a possible D gene is TRBD2 (6 bases). Per the germline V gene, CDR1 is DFQATT and CDR2 is SNEGSKA (reference sequence). CDR3 length: 14 amino acids. Trimming cost V 7 bases and J 3 bases, with 17 bases left between them. CDR3 amino acids: CSDLLGGGTDTQYF. Here the CDR3 DNA reads TGCAGTGACCTGTTGGGCGGAGGGACAGATACGCAGTATTTT.

The rearrangement uses TRBV12-3 or TRBV12-4 and TRBJ1-5; tentatively, D is TRBD1 (5 bases). V dropped 10 bases and J dropped 4 bases, with 11 bases sitting between them. The CDR3 spans 12 residues. The CDR3 here is CATRRGNQPQHF. In DNA, the CDR3 is TGTGCCACCAGACGGGGGAATCAGCCCCAGCATTTT.

This clonotype was counted only a few times. The V call is TRBV6-5, the J call TRBJ1-2; D gene uncertain. The CDR3 contains 13 residues. The germline V gene encodes CDR1 MNHEY and CDR2 SVGAGI. The V end was cut by 3 bases, the J end by 0 bases, with 5 bases between. CDR3 sequence: CASSYDSNYGYTF. CDR3 DNA: TGTGCCAGCAGTTATGACTCTAACTATGGCTACACCTTC.

The chain links TRBV20-1 to TRBJ1-4; D is unresolved. Germline V gene sequence: CDR1 DFQATT, CDR2 SNEGSKA (reference sequence). The CDR3 loop spans 13 amino acids. The germline V and J ends were trimmed by 6 bases and 0 bases, with 8 bases remaining between them. CDR3: CSASHPTNEKLFF. The CDR3 DNA reads as TGCAGTGCGTCTCACCCAACTAATGAAAAACTGTTTTTT.

The rearrangement uses TRBV20-1 and TRBJ1-1; no firm D call. Germline lookup yields CDR1 DFQATT and CDR2 SNEGSKA (reference sequence). This CDR3 contains 13 residues. V was pared by 3 bases and J by 0 bases, with 8 bases between. The CDR3 protein is CSARGYMNTEAFF. As DNA, the CDR3 is TGCAGTGCTAGGGGTTACATGAACACTGAAGCTTTCTTT.